This T cell receptor beta chain was profiled in a study of shared clonotypes between healthy human individuals. Study results and limitations: Investigators expected sequencing depth to affect clonotype sharing among donors.

As concerns this clone: What it recognizes is unknown. Other DNA sequences of this sample code for an identical CDR3.

The CDR3 contains 15 residues. The ends lost 0 bases at V and 7 bases at J; junction bases unmatched: 5. The germline CDR1 and CDR2 sequences are SGHRS and YFSETQ. Per sorted-subset replicate PCR, input was roughly 220 ng DNA, representing about 29,000 T cell genomes. Assay: immunoSEQ multiplex PCR; the TCRdb copy retains only in-frame clones and omits some. The sample holds just over 2,000,000 clones, 90% to 95% seen once. The source is a man aged 18-30 years in good health. Sequencing was done on a sample of naive CD4+ T cells sorted from blood. Subset: CD45RA+ positively selected. The rearrangement links TRBV5-1 to TRBJ2-1; 9 positions agree with TRBD1. This CDR3 is CASSLAGQGRNEQFF. DNA for the CDR3: TGCGCCAGCAGCTTGGCGGGACAGGGTAGGAATGAGCAGTTCTTC.